This T cell receptor (beta chain) was identified in a study of blood T cell repertoires in COVID-19. Whole-study context: Samples of COVID-19 (acute and convalescent) were obtained from the United States, Italy and Spain. From T cells, B-cell-depleted T cells, or PBMCs came the material, which was cDNA or gDNA.

Germline loops: CDR1 SGHTA, CDR2 FQGNSA. V was clipped by 5 bases and J by 2 bases; unmatched bases: 14. CDR3 size: 19 residues. How the authors handled the data: Reference gene primers were amplified, and this amplification served to estimate nucleated cell counts. Profiled with immunoSEQ multiplex PCR; TCRdb holds only in-frame clones, not every one. V and J calls and clone size are those listed in that table; D and trimming were worked out from the DNA. The table records approximately 290,000 clones, roughly four fifths of them present only once. Followed longitudinally, the Seattle patients had been enrolled during active infection.

The sequenced material came from peripheral blood. This clonotype originated in a person aged 65 to 79 with COVID-19, enrolled during active disease. The chain joins TRBV7-2 to TRBJ2-6; TRBD1 aligns across 8 bases. The CDR3 reads CASSRVFGTGLTGANVLTF. CDR3 coding DNA: TGTGCCAGCAGCCGGGTCTTCGGGACAGGACTAACTGGGGCCAACGTCCTGACTTTC. The full variable domain, its missing parts supplied by reference TRBV7-2 and TRBJ2-6, is GAGVSQSPSNKVTEKGKDVELRCDPISGHTALYWYRQSLGQGLEFLIYFQGNSAPDKSGLPSDRFSAERTGGSVSTLTIQRTQQEDSAVYLCASSRVFGTGLTGANVLTFGAGSRLTVL.